The 2 T cell receptor beta chains below come from one sample, sequenced in a study of T cells in Graves' hyperthyroidism and ophthalmopathy. What was amplified from RNA transcripts were TCR beta CDR3 regions. The primer set for the first-round RT-PCR of the TCR CDR3 was HTBI. MiXCR, run by TCRdb on the multiplex PCR reads, gives a single entry per CDR3 protein. The table has about 700,000 distinct CDR3 sequences, just under 45% seen once. The sequenced material came from peripheral blood or thyroid tissue (not recorded which). Receptor source: an adult man with Graves' disease, either hyperthyroidism or ophthalmopathy (not recorded which).

This chain uses TRBV29-1 with TRBJ2-5, with D perhaps TRBD1 (7 bases). V was shortened by 3 bases and J by 5 bases, with 19 bases between the two germline ends. The CDR3 is 15 amino acids. Germline V lookup: CDR1 SQVTM, CDR2 ANQGSEA. The CDR3 protein is CSVDRAGGGGETQYF. The DNA for the CDR3 is TGCAGCGTTGATCGGGCAGGGGGAGGTGGGGAGACCCAGTACTTC.

In its sample, this clonotype was seen many times. The chain has TRBV12-3 or TRBV12-4 and TRBJ1-6; D remains unclear. V lost 3 bases and J 7 bases, leaving 7 bases between the germline ends. This CDR3 has 13 residues. The CDR3 coding sequence is TGTGCCAGCAGTTTGGGGTGGAATTCACCCCTCCACTTT. Encoded protein: CASSLGWNSPLHF.